What follows describes a single T cell receptor (beta chain). Sequencing used immunoSEQ multiplex PCR; TCRdb keeps in-frame clones, though not all of them. The sample yields fewer than 60,000 clones, around 88% seen once. The data originate from a study of blood T cell repertoires in COVID-19. Germline values: CDR1 LGHNA, CDR2 YNFKEQ. CDR3 size: 15 residues. Trimming removed 4 bases from V and 4 bases from J, with 14 bases in between. The chain uses TRBV4-2 and TRBJ1-3, with D perhaps matching TRBD1 (6 bases). The receptor's source is a human donor in a cohort sampled during active COVID-19. What was sequenced was peripheral blood. The CDR3 region is CASSPEQGSGNTIYF. In nucleotides, the CDR3 is TGTGCCAGCAGCCCAGAACAGGGATCCGGAAACACCATATATTTT.